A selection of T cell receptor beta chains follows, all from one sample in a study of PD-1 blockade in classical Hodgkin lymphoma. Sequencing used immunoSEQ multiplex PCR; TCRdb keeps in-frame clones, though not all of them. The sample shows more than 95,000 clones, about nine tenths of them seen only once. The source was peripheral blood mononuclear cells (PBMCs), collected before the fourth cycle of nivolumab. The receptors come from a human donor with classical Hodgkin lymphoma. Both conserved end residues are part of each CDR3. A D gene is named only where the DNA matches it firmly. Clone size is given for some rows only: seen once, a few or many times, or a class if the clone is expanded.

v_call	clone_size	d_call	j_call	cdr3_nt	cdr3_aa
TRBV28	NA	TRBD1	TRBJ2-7	TGTGCCAGCAGTTTTCGGGACAGGAGGTCCTACGAGCAGTACTTC	CASSFRDRRSYEQYF
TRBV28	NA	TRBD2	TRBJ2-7	TGTGCCAGCTTCCCTAGCGGGAGGGGCTACGAGCAGTACTTC	CASFPSGRGYEQYF
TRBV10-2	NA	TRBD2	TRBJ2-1	TGCGCCAGCAGCCCGACTAGCGGGAGTATCAATGAGCAGTTCTTC	CASSPTSGSINEQFF
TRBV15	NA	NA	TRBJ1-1	TGTGCCACCAGCGGACGACGAGCCGGGAACACTGAAGCTTTCTTT	CATSGRRAGNTEAFF
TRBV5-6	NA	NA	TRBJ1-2	TGTGCCAGCTCTGGGGCGGGGCCGAATGGCTACACCTTC	CASSGAGPNGYTF
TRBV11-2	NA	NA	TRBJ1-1	TGTGCCAGCAGCTTAGGGGGAAACGGATTATTTGAAGCTTTCTTT	CASSLGGNGLFEAFF
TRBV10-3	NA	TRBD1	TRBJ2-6	TGTGCCGCCCGGGGACAGGGGATGGGGCCTGGGGCCAACGTCCTGACTTTC	CAARGQGMGPGANVLTF
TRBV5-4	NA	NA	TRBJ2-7	TGTGCCAGCAGCCCGTGGGTGCCCACAGAGACGAACTACGAGCAGTACTTC	CASSPWVPTETNYEQYF
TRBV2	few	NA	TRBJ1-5	TGTGCCAGCACACGGACGAGAGGTAGCAATCAGCCCCAGCATTTT	CASTRTRGSNQPQHF
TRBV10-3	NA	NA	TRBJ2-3	TGTGCCACCGGTCCGACTAGCACAGATACGCAGTATTTT	CATGPTSTDTQYF
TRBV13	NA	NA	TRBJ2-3	TGTGCCAGCAGCTTGAGCACAGATACGCAGTATTTT	CASSLSTDTQYF
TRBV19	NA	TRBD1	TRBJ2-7	TGTGCCACAAGACAGGGGTACGAGCAGTACTTC	CATRQGYEQYF
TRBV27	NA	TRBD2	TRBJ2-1	TGTGCCAGCAGTTTACTAAGCGGGAGGGCCTACAATGAGCAGTTCTTC	CASSLLSGRAYNEQFF
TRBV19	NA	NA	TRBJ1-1	TGTGCCAGTAGTTCGGCACCTAATATGAACACTGAAGCTTTCTTT	CASSSAPNMNTEAFF
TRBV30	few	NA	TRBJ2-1	TGTGCCTGGAACCCAGGCCTAATTAACAATGAGCAGTTCTTC	CAWNPGLINNEQFF
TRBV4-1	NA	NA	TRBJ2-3	TGCGCCAGCAGCCAAGAGGCCTACACAGATACGCAGTATTTT	CASSQEAYTDTQYF
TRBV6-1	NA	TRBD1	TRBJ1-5	TGTGCCAGCAGTGGTCCGTCTACAGGGGGCGGGGATCAGCCCCAGCATTTT	CASSGPSTGGGDQPQHF
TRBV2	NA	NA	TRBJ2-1	TGTGCCAGCCCCATAGGCAGGGGTACCTACAATGAGCAGTTCTTC	CASPIGRGTYNEQFF
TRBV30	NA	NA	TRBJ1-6	TGTGCCTGGAGCCAGGGGACCGCCTATAATTCACCCCTCCACTTT	CAWSQGTAYNSPLHF
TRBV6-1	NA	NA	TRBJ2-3	TGTGCCAGCAGTGAACGCGGGACCCGCACAGATACGCAGTATTTT	CASSERGTRTDTQYF
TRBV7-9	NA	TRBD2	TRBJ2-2	TGTGCCAGCAGCTACTCTAGCGGGGGTTACACCGGGGAGCTGTTTTTT	CASSYSSGGYTGELFF
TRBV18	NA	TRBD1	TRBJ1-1	TGTGCCAGCTCGCGGACAGGGGACACTGAAGCTTTCTTT	CASSRTGDTEAFF
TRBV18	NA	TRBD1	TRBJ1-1	TGTGCCAGCTCTCCCAGGGGGGGTGAAGCTTTCTTT	CASSPRGGEAFF
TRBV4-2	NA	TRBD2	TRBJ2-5	TGTGCCAGCAGCCAAAGCCCGCCCGGGACTAGCGGGAGGTCAGAGACCCAGTACTTC	CASSQSPPGTSGRSETQYF
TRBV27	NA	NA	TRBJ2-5	TGTGCCAGCAGTTTTCCGGGGGAGACCCAGTACTTC	CASSFPGETQYF
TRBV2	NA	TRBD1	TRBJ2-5	TGTGCCAGCAGTGTAGAGACAGGGTGGAAATTTGGTGAGACCCAGTACTTC	CASSVETGWKFGETQYF
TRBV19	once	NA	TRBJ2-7	TGTGCCAGCGCCCAGGGAGGGGGCTCCTACGAGCAGTACTTC	CASAQGGGSYEQYF
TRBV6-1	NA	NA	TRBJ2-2	TGTGCCAGCCGTTTCGTCAACACCGGGGAGCTGTTTTTT	CASRFVNTGELFF
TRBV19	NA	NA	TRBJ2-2	TGTGCCAGTAGTATAGATAGGTTTCTCCTGGGCGCCACCGGGGAGCTGTTTTTT	CASSIDRFLLGATGELFF
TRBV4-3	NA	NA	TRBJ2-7	TGCGCCAGCAGCCAATCACATTGGGGCTACGAGCAGTACTTC	CASSQSHWGYEQYF
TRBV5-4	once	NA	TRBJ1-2	TGTGCCAGCAGCTTGGTGCCGTCGGCCTATGGCTACACCTTC	CASSLVPSAYGYTF
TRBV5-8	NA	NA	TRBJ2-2	TGTGCCAGCAGCCGTTCCGGGACACCACGGGGCGGGGAGCTGTTTTTT	CASSRSGTPRGGELFF
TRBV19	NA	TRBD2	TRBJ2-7	TGTGCCAGTAGTATCCTAGCGGGCAGCTCCTACGAGCAGTACTTC	CASSILAGSSYEQYF
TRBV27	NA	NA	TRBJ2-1	TGTGCCAGCAGTTTAACGACTTTTTACAATGAGCAGTTCTTC	CASSLTTFYNEQFF
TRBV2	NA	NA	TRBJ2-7	TGTGCCAGCAGTGTTTCCTACGAGCAGTACTTC	CASSVSYEQYF
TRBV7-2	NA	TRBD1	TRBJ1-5	TGTGCCAGCAGCCAGAGACAGGGGGCAAGGGATCAGCCCCAGCATTTT	CASSQRQGARDQPQHF
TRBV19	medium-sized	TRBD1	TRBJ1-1	TGTGCCAGTAGTACGGGACAGAGGAACACTGAAGCTTTCTTT	CASSTGQRNTEAFF
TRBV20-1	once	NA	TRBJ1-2	TGCAGTGCTAGAAAGGGCTATGGCTACACCTTC	CSARKGYGYTF
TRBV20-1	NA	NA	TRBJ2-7	TGCAGTGCTTCCCAGGGGGGCCGAATCTTC	CSASQGGRIF
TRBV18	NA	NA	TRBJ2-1	TGTGCCAGCTCACCTTGGACGCTTACCGATGAGCAGTTCTTC	CASSPWTLTDEQFF
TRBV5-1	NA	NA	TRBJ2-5	TGCGCCAGCAGGCTAGTCTCCTCCATTCAAGAGACCCAGTACTTC	CASRLVSSIQETQYF
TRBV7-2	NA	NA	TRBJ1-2	TGTGCCAGCAGCTTAGTCAGGGTTGAGGGCTACACCTTC	CASSLVRVEGYTF